Reported below is one T cell receptor beta chain. Its antigen is undetermined. The CDR3 runs 14 residues. Trimming stripped 7 bases from V and 5 bases from J, with 17 bases between. Germline lookup yields CDR1 SGHRS and CDR2 YFSETQ. As for time point: baseline, week 1 (first vaccination visit). Treatment: pre-vaccination baseline after standard-of-care therapy. Tumors from donors were new WHO grade 3 or 4 IDH1-mutant astrocytomas with ATRX loss. The data were obtained in a study of a mutant IDH1 vaccine in newly diagnosed glioma. About the study: Treated patients, approximately 60% male and about 38% female, averaged about 40 years of age. Beforehand, treatment had been radiotherapy, temozolomide, or both; the majority received both.

Findings and limits, study-wide: Researchers report vaccine-induced immune responses in 93.3% of patients.

TCRdb keeps only in-frame clones here, not all; method: immunoSEQ multiplex PCR. The sample lists about 51,000 clones, 60% to 85% occurring once. The TCR was taken from a woman in her forties with glioma. The genes are TRBV5-1 and TRBJ2-3; weak D call: TRBD2 (6 bases). The sequenced sample was PBMCs, obtained from a glioma patient treated with radiotherapy, temozolomide or both. The CDR3 sequence is CASSPLPGVDTQYF. The CDR3 DNA is TGCGCCAGCTCTCCCTTGCCGGGGGTAGATACGCAGTATTTT.